The 32 T cell receptor beta chains below were found in one sample sequenced in a study of blood T cell repertoires in COVID-19. Generated by immunoSEQ multiplex PCR, the TCRdb table keeps only in-frame clones and is missing some. In the table there are tens of thousands of clones, 80% to 90% of which are singletons. The material sequenced was peripheral blood. The receptors shown here come from a human donor in a cohort sampled during active COVID-19.

This chain joins TRBV5-6 and TRBJ2-7; the D is unclear. Between the trimmed V and J ends, which lost 1 base and 7 bases, there was a span of 6 bases. Germline V lookup: CDR1 SGHDT, CDR2 YYEEEE. This CDR3 region has 11 residues. The CDR3 region has the DNA TGTGCCAGCAGCTTGTATTTGGAGCAGTACTTC. This codes for CASSLYLEQYF. Full variable domain (rest looked up from reference TRBV5-6 and TRBJ2-7): DAGVTQSPTHLIKTRGQQVTLRCSPKSGHDTVSWYQQALGQGPQFIFQYYEEEERQRGNFPDRFSGHQFPNYSSELNVNALLLGDSALYLCASSLYLEQYFGPGTRLTVT.

The rearrangement uses TRBV9 and TRBJ2-1; 8 nucleotides agree with TRBD2. Germline lookup yields CDR1 SGDLS and CDR2 YYNGEE. J was trimmed by 8 bases and V by 0 bases; bases with no gene match: 7. The length of the CDR3 is 15 residues. Here the CDR3 DNA reads TGTGCCAGCAGCGTAGAGGGGACTAGTGGTCATGAGCAGTTCTTC. Translation: CASSVEGTSGHEQFF.

The chain recombines TRBV5-1 with TRBJ2-3, with 8 positions matching TRBD1. CDR1 is SGHRS, CDR2 YFSETQ, per germline. Unmatched junction bases numbered 18, after V lost 4 bases and J lost 5 bases. This CDR3 has 18 residues. CDR3 in amino acids: CASSGAGGVGLRGDTQYF. The CDR3 DNA reads as TGCGCCAGCAGCGGAGCAGGGGGCGTGGGACTTCGAGGAGATACGCAGTATTTT.

The rearrangement links TRBV6-5 to TRBJ1-5; D unresolved. V lost 5 bases and J 7 bases, leaving 9 bases between the germline ends. Germline-derived CDR1 and CDR2 are MNHEY and SVGAGI. CDR3 length: 12 amino acids. The DNA for the CDR3 is TGTGCCAGCAGTCGGGTTGGGCAGCCCCAGCATTTT. It yields the protein CASSRVGQPQHF.

V and J are TRBV6-5 and TRBJ2-7, with D unresolved. The CDR3 loop spans 14 amino acids. Trimming took off 2 bases at V and 2 bases at J, with 10 bases between the two ends. The germline CDR1 and CDR2 sequences are MNHEY and SVGAGI. DNA for the CDR3: TGTGCCAGCAGTTACGGTCAGAACGCCTACGAGCAGTACTTC. Residues: CASSYGQNAYEQYF.

This clone has just a few counts. The rearrangement joins TRBV5-1 to TRBJ1-1; 7 bases align to TRBD1. J was trimmed by 6 bases and V by 4 bases; bases with no gene match: 12. Germline CDR1 is SGHRS and CDR2 is YFSETQ. This CDR3 has 15 amino acids. The CDR3 sequence: CASSLHTGEVPEAFF. In DNA, the CDR3 is TGCGCCAGCAGCCTCCACACAGGGGAAGTACCTGAAGCTTTCTTT. Variable domain in full (rest from reference TRBV5-1 and TRBJ1-1): KAGVTQTPRYLIKTRGQQVTLSCSPISGHRSVSWYQQTPGQGLQFLFEYFSETQRNKGNFPGRFSGRQFSNSRSEMNVSTLELGDSALYLCASSLHTGEVPEAFFGQGTRLTVV.

The rearrangement uses TRBV5-5 and TRBJ2-4, with D perhaps TRBD2 (6 bases). The V gene's germline CDR1 is SGHKS and CDR2 YYEKEE (reference sequence). The CDR3 contains 15 residues. Trimming removed 6 bases from V and 1 base from J, with 14 bases in between. CDR3 sequence (DNA): TGTGCCAGCAACCCCGGAGGGGTCGCCAAAAACATTCAGTACTTC. Its translation: CASNPGGVAKNIQYF.

The DNA of the CDR3 is TGTGCCAGCAGACGGACAGGAGCCCCCTACGAGCAGTACTTC. Protein: CASRRTGAPYEQYF. The chain couples TRBV3-1 (or the pseudogene TRBV3-2) to TRBJ2-7, with 7 bases that match TRBD1. Germline V gene lookup returns CDR1 LGHDT and CDR2 YNNKEL (reference sequence). The V segment lost 6 bases and the J segment 2 bases; nucleotides outside the gene matches: 7. CDR3 length: 14 residues.

The table lists this clone with a count of one. The chain links TRBV20-1 to TRBJ1-6; D unresolved. Germline V gene sequence: CDR1 DFQATT, CDR2 SNEGSKA (reference sequence). Deletions cut 3 bases from V and 4 bases from J, with 16 bases between. The CDR3 is 16 amino acids. The CDR3 sequence: CSASRYYGAYNSPLHF. CDR3 DNA sequence: TGCAGTGCTAGTCGGTACTACGGAGCGTATAATTCACCCCTCCACTTT.

This chain joins TRBV11-2 and TRBJ2-7; D gene unclear. CDR1 and CDR2 (germline): SGHAT, FQNNGV. This CDR3 has 11 residues. V was shortened by 1 base and J by 4 bases, with 2 bases between the two germline ends. The CDR3 sequence: CASSLAYEQYF. CDR3 DNA sequence: TGTGCCAGCAGCTTAGCGTACGAGCAGTACTTC.

This chain links TRBV11-3 with TRBJ1-3; D unclear. Trimming removed 4 bases from V and 3 bases from J, with 7 bases in between. The germline V gene has CDR1 SGHNT and CDR2 YENEEA. CDR3 length equals 13 residues. CDR3 in DNA: TGTGCCAGCAGCTCCCAACATGGAAACACCATATATTTT. This codes for CASSSQHGNTIYF.

The V call is TRBV7-2, the J call TRBJ2-7; D ambiguous. This CDR3 spans 13 amino acids. Per germline, CDR1 SGHTA and CDR2 FQGNSA. Between the trimmed V and J ends, which lost 2 bases and 0 bases, there was a span of 5 bases. DNA for the CDR3: TGTGCCAGCAGCTTATCATTCTCCTACGAGCAGTACTTC. It specifies CASSLSFSYEQYF.

This chain uses TRBV18 with TRBJ2-1, with D unresolved. Looked up from germline, CDR1 is KGHSH and CDR2 is LQKENI. V dropped 5 bases and J dropped 4 bases, with 9 bases sitting between them. This CDR3 is 13 amino acids long. CDR3 DNA: TGTGCCAGCTCAACCACGGTGTACAATGAGCAGTTCTTC. It specifies CASSTTVYNEQFF.

The V and J genes are TRBV2 and TRBJ1-4; D is undetermined. This CDR3 has 14 residues. Trimming removed 4 bases at V and 8 bases at J, with 14 bases between. In germline, CDR1 is SNHLY, CDR2 FYNNEI. This CDR3 reads CASSAGLVGEKLFF. CDR3 coding DNA: TGTGCCAGCAGTGCTGGACTTGTCGGCGAAAAACTGTTTTTT.

This sequence joins TRBV18 and TRBJ2-1, with 10 bases matching TRBD2. Germline CDR1 and CDR2: KGHSH and LQKENI. This CDR3 region has 15 residues. Unmatched junction bases numbered 7, after V lost 4 bases and J lost 7 bases. CDR3 in amino acids: CASSRTSGVGNEQFF. CDR3 coding DNA: TGTGCCAGCTCACGGACTAGCGGCGTCGGTAATGAGCAGTTCTTC.

CDR3 DNA: TGTGCCAGCATCTTGGGCGGGACCCCCTACAATGAGCAGTTCTTC. Protein: CASILGGTPYNEQFF. The chain has TRBV27 and TRBJ2-1, with D perhaps matching TRBD2 (6 bases). The V gene lost 7 bases and the J gene lost 2 bases, with 15 bases spanning the gap. Germline V lookup: CDR1 MNHEY, CDR2 SMNVEV (reference sequence). This CDR3 is built from 15 residues.

This chain connects TRBV9 to TRBJ1-2; 8 bases match TRBD1. CDR3 length: 13 amino acids. Germline CDR1 reads SGDLS; CDR2 reads YYNGEE. V shed 3 bases and J 5 bases; nucleotides not matched to a gene: 3. In DNA, the CDR3 is TGTGCCAGCAGCGCCACAGGGGGGTATGGCTACACCTTC. Its protein is CASSATGGYGYTF.

The chain combines TRBV12-3 or TRBV12-4 with TRBJ2-7, with TRBD1 matching over 7 bases. V shed 10 bases, J shed 3 bases, and the junction held 9 bases outside the gene matches. The CDR3 covers 13 residues. CDR3 in DNA: TGTGCCACTAATAAGGGGGCGAGCTACGAGCAGTACTTC. Translation gives CATNKGASYEQYF.

The chain recombines TRBV27 with TRBJ2-7; a possible D gene is TRBD2 (5 bases). This CDR3 is 17 amino acids long. Trimming took 7 bases from V and 0 from J, leaving 22 bases between them. Germline V gene data show CDR1 as MNHEY and CDR2 as SMNVEV (reference sequence). For the CDR3, the DNA is TGTGCCAGCACCCTTTCCGTGCCAAGCGGAGGCTCCTACGAGCAGTACTTC. Its protein is CASTLSVPSGGSYEQYF.

The genes are TRBV3-1 (or the pseudogene TRBV3-2) and TRBJ1-1; D is uncertain. Germline V gives CDR1 LGHDT, CDR2 YNNKEL (reference sequence). This CDR3 region has 14 residues. V was cut by 4 bases and J by 4 bases, with 13 bases left in between. The CDR3, as DNA: TGTGCCAGCAGCCCACTTCCGCGAGGCACTGAAGCTTTCTTT. Translation gives CASSPLPRGTEAFF.

This chain connects TRBV28 to TRBJ1-2; 7 nucleotides agree with TRBD1. This CDR3 contains 15 residues. Germline values: CDR1 MDHEN, CDR2 SYDVKM. V lost 4 bases, J lost 4 bases, and 9 bases stayed unmatched. As DNA, the CDR3 is TGTGCCAGCAGTTCTACAGGGGCCACCCTCTATGGCTACACCTTC. Amino acids: CASSSTGATLYGYTF.

Only one count was recorded for this clone. The chain employs TRBV7-3 and TRBJ2-3; TRBD1 aligns across 9 bases. The V segment lost 5 bases and the J segment 2 bases; nucleotides outside the gene matches: 8. The CDR3 extends over 16 amino acids. Germline CDR1 reads SGHTA; CDR2 reads FQGTGA. The CDR3 sequence is CASSPTGGSFTDTQYF. The CDR3 DNA reads TGTGCCAGCAGCCCGACAGGGGGAAGTTTCACAGATACGCAGTATTTT.

This clone has just a few counts. The rearrangement joins TRBV19 to TRBJ1-5; a possible D gene is TRBD1 (6 bases). The CDR3 length is 13 residues. Looked up from germline, CDR1 is LNHDA and CDR2 is SQIVND (reference sequence). With 6 bases removed from V and 4 bases from J, the gap between germline ends came to 10 bases. CDR3 sequence (DNA): TGTGCCAGTAGCTGGGGGCGGAATCAGCCCCAGCATTTT. Translating gives CASSWGRNQPQHF.

The chain uses TRBV19 and TRBJ1-5; TRBD1 aligns across 8 bases. Germline V gives CDR1 LNHDA, CDR2 SQIVND (reference sequence). This CDR3 spans 17 amino acids. Trimming cost V 2 bases and J 0 bases; bases outside gene matches: 6. The CDR3 nucleotides read TGTGCCAGTAGTATAAGCTCGACAGGGGTTAGCAATCAGCCCCAGCATTTT. Encoded protein: CASSISSTGVSNQPQHF.

In its sample, this clone was seen a few times. The chain has TRBV28 and TRBJ2-7; no clear D gene. The CDR3 length is 16 residues. Germline-derived CDR1 and CDR2 are MDHEN and SYDVKM. The V end was cut by 4 bases, the J end by 0 bases, with 16 bases between. This CDR3 is CASSSSRRPGSYEQYF. CDR3 in DNA: TGTGCCAGCAGTTCCAGCCGACGCCCAGGCTCCTACGAGCAGTACTTC.

CDR3 nucleotide sequence: TGTGCCATGGGGTCGGGGCTAGCGGGAGCAACATCGCGGGATCCCCAAACGCAGTATTTT. Its translation: CAMGSGLAGATSRDPQTQYF. The V and J genes are TRBV10-3 and TRBJ2-3; 10 nucleotides align to TRBD2. There are 20 residues in the CDR3. Trimming removed 9 bases from V and 9 bases from J; junction bases left unmatched: 30. Germline CDR1 and CDR2: ENHRY and SYGVKD.

The chain joins TRBV5-1 to TRBJ2-3, with a weak D call TRBD2 (7 bases). V was trimmed by 5 bases and J by 4 bases, leaving 14 bases between them. The CDR3 spans 14 residues. CDR1 is SGHRS and CDR2 is YFSETQ in the germline V gene. CDR3 loop: CASSPRGGPDTQYF. The CDR3, as DNA: TGCGCCAGCAGTCCGAGGGGGGGACCAGATACGCAGTATTTT. Variable domain in full (rest from reference TRBV5-1 and TRBJ2-3): KAGVTQTPRYLIKTRGQQVTLSCSPISGHRSVSWYQQTPGQGLQFLFEYFSETQRNKGNFPGRFSGRQFSNSRSEMNVSTLELGDSALYLCASSPRGGPDTQYFGPGTRLTVL.

As DNA, the CDR3 is TGTGCCAGCCTAATGGGGAGGGACAGGGGCAAACAATTCTCCTACGAGCAGTACTTC. It specifies CASLMGRDRGKQFSYEQYF. This sequence joins TRBV2 and TRBJ2-7; the match to TRBD1 covers 10 bases. V lost 8 bases and J lost 0; bases outside the gene matches: 19. CDR3 length equals 19 residues. The germline V gene has CDR1 SNHLY and CDR2 FYNNEI.

The rearrangement links TRBV7-2 to TRBJ1-6; 7 bases match TRBD1. Germline V CDR1 and CDR2: SGHTA, FQGNSA. The CDR3 runs to 15 residues. J gave up 6 bases and V 6 bases, and 8 bases lay outside the gene matches. The CDR3 DNA reads TGTGCCAGCAGAAACCGGGACAGAGCTAATTCACCCCTCCACTTT. Encoded protein: CASRNRDRANSPLHF.

V usage is TRBV29-1 and J usage is TRBJ2-3; 7 bases fit TRBD1. The CDR3 length is 15 residues. The germline V gene encodes CDR1 SQVTM and CDR2 ANQGSEA. The V gene end was trimmed by 5 bases and the J gene end by 0 bases; junction bases not matched to a gene: 8. The CDR3 DNA reads TGCAGCGTTCGAGCCGGGACAGCTAGCACAGATACGCAGTATTTT. This translates into CSVRAGTASTDTQYF.

This chain connects TRBV10-3 to TRBJ1-3, with 9 positions matching TRBD1. The germline V gene encodes CDR1 ENHRY and CDR2 SYGVKD. The CDR3 has 14 residues. With 10 bases clipped from V and 8 bases from J, the junction kept 12 bases outside the gene matches. The CDR3 reads CASYDRDREYTIYF. The CDR3 DNA reads TGTGCCAGCTATGACCGGGACAGGGAGTACACCATATATTTT.

V and J are TRBV20-1 and TRBJ1-2; no reliable D call. Per the germline V gene, CDR1 is DFQATT and CDR2 is SNEGSKA (reference sequence). CDR3 length equals 11 residues. V was clipped by 3 bases and J by 9 bases, with 11 bases between them. The CDR3 loop reads CSASKRRSYTF. As DNA, the CDR3 is TGCAGTGCTAGCAAACGGAGGAGCTACACCTTC.